Listed below are T cell receptor beta chains from one sample, sequenced in a study of blood T cell repertoires in COVID-19. The table came from immunoSEQ multiplex PCR; TCRdb's copy has only in-frame clones and leaves some out. The sample holds 120,000 to 150,000 clones, about nine tenths seen once. The source material was peripheral blood. These receptors were taken from a woman aged 45-65 years with acute or convalescent COVID-19. Both conserved end residues are part of each CDR3. The D gene is left open where the match is weak.

v_call	d_call	j_call	cdr3_aa	cdr3_nt
TRBV7-2	TRBD1	TRBJ1-5	CASSLRGGWDQPQHF	TGTGCCAGCAGCTTAAGAGGGGGCTGGGATCAGCCCCAGCATTTT
TRBV5-4	TRBD1	TRBJ1-6	CASSSGTGPNSPLHF	TGTGCCAGCAGCTCAGGGACAGGGCCCAATTCACCCCTCCACTTT
TRBV3-1/TRBV3-2	TRBD1	TRBJ1-1	CASSQGNRGGNTEAFF	TGTGCCAGCAGCCAAGGGAACAGGGGAGGGAACACTGAAGCTTTCTTT
TRBV6-5	-	TRBJ2-7	CASSRGLVWSYEQYF	TGTGCCAGCTCGAGGGGGTTAGTCTGGTCCTACGAGCAGTACTTC
TRBV6-5	TRBD1	TRBJ2-7	CASSYQRQGYEQYF	TGTGCCAGCAGTTACCAGAGACAGGGCTACGAGCAGTACTTC
TRBV2	-	TRBJ2-5	CASCEGRGTETQYF	TGTGCCAGCTGTGAAGGGCGGGGTACAGAGACCCAGTACTTC
TRBV5-1	-	TRBJ1-4	CASSPQGGGEKLFF	TGCGCCAGCAGCCCCCAGGGAGGAGGCGAAAAACTGTTTTTT
TRBV7-7	-	TRBJ2-2	CASSLVASSGELFF	TGTGCCAGCAGCTTAGTGGCTAGCTCTGGGGAGCTGTTTTTT
TRBV4-2	TRBD1	TRBJ1-4	CASSRGTGGNEKLFF	TGTGCCAGCAGCCGAGGGACAGGGGGAAATGAAAAACTGTTTTTT
TRBV12-5	TRBD1	TRBJ2-3	CASGPRTGADTQYF	TGTGCTAGTGGTCCTCGGACAGGAGCAGATACGCAGTATTTT
TRBV6-6	TRBD1	TRBJ1-1	CASSRDSHTEAFF	TGTGCCAGCAGCCGGGACAGCCACACTGAAGCTTTCTTT